This is a list of T cell receptor beta chains from one sample in a study of a mutant IDH1 vaccine in newly diagnosed glioma. Data came from immunoSEQ multiplex PCR; TCRdb stores just in-frame clones and leaves some out. The data hold around 50,000 clones, with roughly 90% observed a single time. The sequenced sample was PBMCs, obtained from a glioma patient treated with radiotherapy, temozolomide or both. These receptors all come from a middle-aged man with glioma. The CDR3 runs from the conserved cysteine through the conserved F or W. Fields, in order: clone size, D gene, J gene, V gene, CDR3 DNA, CDR3 protein. A D gene is named only where the DNA matches it firmly. A clone size is listed for some rows: how often the clone was seen (once, few, many), or a class if it is expanded.

.	.	TRBJ2-5	TRBV5-4	TGTGCCAGCAGCACCCAGGGGGGCAAAACCCAGTACTTC	CASSTQGGKTQYF
once	.	TRBJ1-3	TRBV5-1	TGCGCCAGCAGCGGTGGAAGGGCGGTGGGAAACACCATATATTTT	CASSGGRAVGNTIYF
.	TRBD1	TRBJ1-5	TRBV4-1	TGCGCCAGCAGCCCAGGTTACAGGGGAGGGGGGCAGCCCCAGCATTTT	CASSPGYRGGGQPQHF
.	.	TRBJ2-3	TRBV18	TGTGCCAGCTCACCGACCGGCTCAGATACGCAGTATTTT	CASSPTGSDTQYF
once	.	TRBJ2-1	TRBV19	TGTGCCAGCCAGGTAGTAGGCTACAATGAGCAGTTCTTC	CASQVVGYNEQFF
.	.	TRBJ2-2	TRBV5-1	TGCGCCAGCAGCTTGGCCCAGGGATCCGGGGAGCTGTTTTTT	CASSLAQGSGELFF
.	TRBD2	TRBJ2-1	TRBV11-2	TGTGCCAGCAGGATCGGACTAGCGAGCTACAATGAGCAGTTCTTC	CASRIGLASYNEQFF
.	TRBD1	TRBJ2-7	TRBV7-2	TGTGCCAGCAGCTTATGGTACAGGGGGAGTCCCTACGAGCAGTACTTC	CASSLWYRGSPYEQYF
.	.	TRBJ2-2	TRBV15	TGTGCCACCAGCACACTCCCATCGGGGGCCGGGGAGCTGTTTTTT	CATSTLPSGAGELFF
.	TRBD2	TRBJ2-7	TRBV4-1	TGCGCCAGCAGCCAGGGGACTAGCGGGACCGACGAGCAGTACTTC	CASSQGTSGTDEQYF
.	.	TRBJ2-7	TRBV6-6	TGTGCCAGCAGTTACGTACGTTCCGAGCAGTACTTC	CASSYVRSEQYF
.	TRBD2	TRBJ2-1	TRBV7-2	TGTGCCAGCAGCGTTAGGACGCTAGCGGGCCTAGCTATCAGTGAGCAGTTCTTC	CASSVRTLAGLAISEQFF
.	.	TRBJ1-4	TRBV5-4	TGTGCCAGCAGCACATCGGCAACTAATGAAAAACTGTTTTTT	CASSTSATNEKLFF
.	TRBD2	TRBJ2-1	TRBV25-1	TGTGCCAGCAGTACCACTAGCGGGAGTTTCAATGAGCAGTTCTTC	CASSTTSGSFNEQFF
.	.	TRBJ2-3	TRBV4-2	TGTGCCAGCAGCCAAGATACGGCAGATACGCAGTATTTT	CASSQDTADTQYF
.	.	TRBJ1-2	TRBV5-6	TGTGCCAGCAGCGCCGGGACGTGGGGCTACACCTTC	CASSAGTWGYTF
.	.	TRBJ2-1	TRBV10-2	TGCGCCGCAAACCGGGACTCTGATGAGCAGTTCTTC	CAANRDSDEQFF
.	.	TRBJ1-1	TRBV19	TGTGCCAGTAGTAAACAGCCCCTCCAACACACTGAAGCTTTCTTT	CASSKQPLQHTEAFF
.	TRBD1	TRBJ1-5	TRBV2	TGTGCCGGGGGACAGGGGACGGGCAATCAGCCCCAGCATTTT	CAGGQGTGNQPQHF
.	.	TRBJ2-5	TRBV5-1	TGCGCCAGCAGCTTGGTTCAGGGCCCGGAGACCCAGTACTTC	CASSLVQGPETQYF
.	.	TRBJ1-5	TRBV7-9	TGTGCCAGCAGCCTACGGGAGGGTCAGCCCCAGCATTTT	CASSLREGQPQHF
.	.	TRBJ2-7	TRBV7-9	TGTGCCAGCAGCTCCCGGGACACCCCTTACGAGCAGTACTTC	CASSSRDTPYEQYF
.	TRBD1	TRBJ2-5	TRBV18	TGTGCCAGCTCACCCACAGGGAACAGGGGGCACCAAGAGACCCAGTACTTC	CASSPTGNRGHQETQYF
.	.	TRBJ2-3	TRBV5-4	TGTGCCAGCACCCCCGGAGGGGGCGCAGATACGCAGTATTTT	CASTPGGGADTQYF
.	.	TRBJ1-4	TRBV6-1	TGTGCCAGCGGCGTTAACACAAGGGGTGAAAAACTGTTTTTT	CASGVNTRGEKLFF
.	.	TRBJ1-1	TRBV10-3	TGTGCCATCATGCAGGGTATGAACACTGAAGCTTTCTTT	CAIMQGMNTEAFF
.	.	TRBJ2-7	TRBV7-8	TGTGCCAGCAGCTTAGGCGAAGTCCTGTACGAGCAGTACTTC	CASSLGEVLYEQYF
.	.	TRBJ2-5	TRBV9	TGTGCCAGCAGCGTAGGGCTGTGGGAGACCCAGTACTTC	CASSVGLWETQYF
.	.	TRBJ2-7	TRBV7-2	TGTGCCAGCAGCTTAGCGTCCGGCCCCCCCCACGAGCAGTACTTC	CASSLASGPPHEQYF
.	TRBD1	TRBJ1-1	TRBV27	TGTGCCAGCAGTGTACAGGGGTACACTGAAGCTTTCTTT	CASSVQGYTEAFF
.	TRBD2	TRBJ2-2	TRBV7-3	TGTGCCAGCAGCTTTACGGGGGGTAACACCGGGGAGCTGTTTTTT	CASSFTGGNTGELFF
.	.	TRBJ2-7	TRBV28	TGTGCCAGCGGCCCTTGGGAGCAGTACTTC	CASGPWEQYF
.	TRBD2	TRBJ2-5	TRBV19	TGTGCCAGTAGCATTGGGACTAGCGGGACAGAGACCCAGTACTTC	CASSIGTSGTETQYF
.	TRBD2	TRBJ2-3	TRBV10-1	TGCGCCAGCAGTGTAGCCGGGACTAGCGGCACAGATACGCAGTATTTT	CASSVAGTSGTDTQYF
.	.	TRBJ1-1	TRBV2	TGTGCCAGCAGTCAGGACGGGAACACTGAAGCTTTCTTT	CASSQDGNTEAFF
once	.	TRBJ2-3	TRBV5-6	TGTGCCAGCAGCTTAGGAGGGACAGTCACAGATACGCAGTATTTT	CASSLGGTVTDTQYF
.	TRBD1	TRBJ2-3	TRBV19	TGTGCCAGTAGTACCCAGGGGGTAGATACGCAGTATTTT	CASSTQGVDTQYF
few	.	TRBJ2-5	TRBV21-1	TGTGCCAGCAGCAAGGGGCCTGGAAAGACCCAGTACTTC	CASSKGPGKTQYF
.	.	TRBJ1-4	TRBV4-3	TGCGCCAGCAGCCGAAACAGGGACAAACTGTTTTTT	CASSRNRDKLFF
.	TRBD1	TRBJ1-2	TRBV7-9	TGTGCCAGCAGCCTAGGGACAGGAGACGGCTACACCTTC	CASSLGTGDGYTF
.	TRBD1	TRBJ1-1	TRBV5-1	TGCGCCAGCAGCTTGAGCCTTCTACAGGGGTGGAACACTGAAGCTTTCTTT	CASSLSLLQGWNTEAFF
.	.	TRBJ2-1	TRBV5-8	TGTGCCAGCAGCCCTTTGTCGAATGAGCAGTTCTTC	CASSPLSNEQFF
.	TRBD2	TRBJ2-2	TRBV7-9	TGTGCCAGCATTCTGGGACTAGCTTACACCGGGGAGCTGTTTTTT	CASILGLAYTGELFF